A single sample is the source of the 18 T cell receptor beta chains below, sequenced in a study of molecular identifiers for immune sequencing clone quantification (dated by TCRdb to the late 2010s). The library was generated by PCR. The instrument given in TCRdb is NextSeq 500. The public sequencing data were trimmed at Q25 with fastp and processed into clonotypes with MiXCR by TCRdb, which kept only in-frame beta chains. Here each entry gathers all rows of one CDR3 protein and keeps the most common genes and DNA. Counted in this sample were about 100,000 distinct CDR3 sequences; roughly a third of them appeared once. 4% to 4.5% of the sample is taken by the ten largest. The sequencing sample was made of naive CD8+ T cells from blood, with Jurkat cell RNA spiked in. The sample's cell subset or site label, decoded: FACS-sorted CD8+CD4-CCR7+CD45RA+ naive T cells. The source of these receptors is a human donor in good health. Some libraries in this study had Jurkat cell RNA spiked in.

Many counts were recorded for this clonotype. The V gene is TRBV6-1, the J gene TRBJ2-3, with a possible D match to TRBD2 (5 bases). V gave up 4 bases and J gave up 0 bases, with 8 bases separating them. Germline V lookup: CDR1 MNHNS, CDR2 SASEGT. This CDR3 has 14 residues. The CDR3 DNA sequence: TGTGCCAGCAGTGCACGGGATAGCACAGATACGCAGTATTTT. Protein: CASSARDSTDTQYF.

This clonotype appeared many times. The chain links TRBV7-8 to TRBJ1-4, with TRBD1 matching 7 bases. The CDR3 is 15 amino acids. Trimming removed 5 bases from V and 3 bases from J; junction bases left unmatched: 6. Germline CDR1 reads SGHVS; CDR2 reads FQNEAQ. This CDR3 reads CASSLTGDSNEKLFF. The CDR3 DNA reads as TGTGCCAGCAGCCTAACAGGGGATTCTAATGAAAAACTGTTTTTT.

With regard to this clonotype: A read error may explain this, as a much larger clone is one base away. V and J are TRBV29-1 and TRBJ2-4; D remains ambiguous. The V and J ends lost 0 bases and 12 bases respectively, with 12 bases between them. This CDR3 is built from 12 residues. The germline V gene encodes CDR1 SQVTM and CDR2 ANQGSEA. CDR3 in amino acids: CSVEDRWRGQYF. Here the CDR3 DNA reads TGCAGCGTTGAAGACAGGTGGCGCGGTCAGTACTTC.

There are many counts of this clonotype. The chain links TRBV12-3 or TRBV12-4 to TRBJ2-5; D is perhaps TRBD1 (6 bases). V lost 7 bases and J 2 bases, leaving 11 bases between the germline ends. The CDR3 is 13 residues long. The CDR3 is CASNLGGQETQYF. The CDR3 DNA is TGTGCCAGCAACCTAGGGGGACAAGAGACCCAGTACTTC.

This clonotype was seen repeatedly, ten times or more. The CDR3 here is CASGYSRGTDTQYF. In DNA form, the CDR3 reads TGTGCTAGTGGCTATTCGAGGGGCACAGATACGCAGTATTTT. The rearrangement links TRBV12-5 to TRBJ2-3; D is perhaps TRBD2 (5 bases). Between the trimmed V and J ends, which lost 6 bases and 1 base, there was a span of 11 bases. The CDR3 is made up of 14 amino acids. The germline V gene encodes CDR1 LGHNT and CDR2 FRNRAP. The full variable domain, completed using reference TRBV12-5 and TRBJ2-3, is DARVTQTPRHKVTEMGQEVTMRCQPILGHNTVFWYRQTMMQGLELLAYFRNRAPLDDSGMPKDRFSAEMPDATLATLKIQPSEPRDSAVYFCASGYSRGTDTQYFGPGTRLTVL.

This sequence joins TRBV9 and TRBJ2-1; tentatively, D is TRBD1 or TRBD2 (5 bases each). The CDR3 has 12 amino acids. V was clipped by 0 bases and J by 9 bases, with 7 bases between them. Germline V CDR1 and CDR2: SGDLS, YYNGEE. CDR3 nucleotides: TGTGCCAGCAGCGTAGTAGGGACTGAGCAGTTCTTC. Translation gives CASSVVGTEQFF.

The rearrangement links TRBV28 to TRBJ2-3; 11 bases match TRBD1. The CDR3 contains 15 residues. Per germline, CDR1 MDHEN and CDR2 SYDVKM. V gave up 8 bases and J gave up 5 bases; unmatched junction bases: 9. The CDR3 here is CASCPGQGGGDTQYF. CDR3 coding DNA: TGTGCCAGCTGTCCGGGACAGGGGGGGGGAGATACGCAGTATTTT.

The genes are TRBV28 and TRBJ2-1; 8 bases map to TRBD2. Trimming at V came to 5 bases and at J to 7 bases, leaving 13 bases not matched to a gene. This CDR3 spans 16 amino acids. Germline values: CDR1 MDHEN, CDR2 SYDVKM. CDR3 sequence reads: CASSTGVSGVGNEQFF. CDR3 coding DNA: TGTGCCAGCAGTACCGGCGTTAGCGGGGTAGGTAATGAGCAGTTCTTC.

This clonotype was counted between two and nine times. V gene TRBV5-4 combines with J gene TRBJ1-2, with 8 nucleotides matching TRBD1. Germline CDR1 is SGHNT and CDR2 is YYREEE (reference sequence). The CDR3 length is 17 residues. V lost 3 bases, J lost 2 bases, and 12 bases stayed unmatched. This CDR3 reads CASSWDRDRRVNYGYTF. CDR3 nucleotides: TGTGCCAGCAGCTGGGACCGGGACAGGCGCGTAAACTATGGCTACACCTTC.

This clonotype was seen at least ten times. The chain couples TRBV7-8 to TRBJ2-1, with 12 nucleotides matching TRBD2. CDR1 and CDR2 from the germline V gene are SGHVS and FQNEAQ. Trimming took 6 bases from V and 15 from J; bases not matched to a gene: 6. This CDR3 is 12 amino acids long. This chain's CDR3 is CASSSGTSGLFF. The CDR3 DNA reads as TGTGCCAGCAGTTCCGGGACTAGCGGGCTGTTCTTC. Full variable domain (rest looked up from reference TRBV7-8 and TRBJ2-1): GAGVSQSPRYKVAKRGQDVALRCDPISGHVSLFWYQQALGQGPEFLTYFQNEAQLDKSGLPSDRFFAERPEGSVSTLKIQRTQQEDSAVYLCASSSGTSGLFFGPGTRLTVL.

The chain employs TRBV6-2 or TRBV6-3 and TRBJ2-5; D unclear. V was clipped by 7 bases and J by 5 bases, with 11 bases between them. The length of the CDR3 is 12 residues. The germline V gene has CDR1 MNHEY and CDR2 SVGEGT. CDR3 loop: CASKVPVETQYF. DNA for the CDR3: TGTGCCAGCAAGGTTCCAGTTGAGACCCAGTACTTC.

The chain links TRBV14 to TRBJ2-5, with a weak D call TRBD1 (5 bases). This CDR3 is built from 13 residues. The V gene lost 4 bases and the J gene lost 4 bases, with 10 bases spanning the gap. The germline V gene encodes CDR1 SGHDN and CDR2 FVKESK. As DNA, the CDR3 is TGTGCCAGCAGCCTCATAACAGGAGAGACCCAGTACTTC. It encodes CASSLITGETQYF.

Ten or more counts support this clonotype. The chain couples TRBV19 to TRBJ1-1; D remains unclear. The CDR3 covers 14 residues. Germline V gene lookup returns CDR1 LNHDA and CDR2 SQIVND (reference sequence). Between the trimmed V and J ends, which lost 4 bases and 4 bases, there was a span of 13 bases. CDR3 DNA: TGTGCCAGTAGTACATGGACGGGCGGCACTGAAGCTTTCTTT. Its translation: CASSTWTGGTEAFF.

This clonotype was seen many times. The chain links TRBV28 to TRBJ2-1; D might be TRBD1 (6 bases). The CDR3 has 16 amino acids. CDR1 is MDHEN and CDR2 is SYDVKM in the germline V gene. Trimming removed 4 bases from V and 2 bases from J, with 15 bases in between. CDR3 coding DNA: TGTGCCAGCAGTTACCCAACAGGGCCCACCTACAATGAGCAGTTCTTC. Protein: CASSYPTGPTYNEQFF.

In this sample, this clonotype turned up a few times. The chain is built from TRBV12-3 or TRBV12-4 and TRBJ2-5; 12 bases match TRBD2. The CDR3 loop spans 16 amino acids. V lost 5 bases, J lost 5 bases, and 9 bases stayed unmatched. CDR3 residues: CASSAATSGRIETQYF. As DNA, the CDR3 is TGTGCCAGCAGTGCCGCCACTAGCGGGAGGATTGAGACCCAGTACTTC.

This rearrangement joins TRBV4-1 to TRBJ1-1; TRBD1 agrees at 9 bases. CDR3 length: 14 residues. After removal of 7 bases from V and 3 bases from J, the junction contained 6 bases not matched to a gene. Per germline, CDR1 MGHRA and CDR2 YSYEKL. The CDR3 nucleotides are TGCGCCAGCACCACAGGGGGCGCGCACACTGAAGCTTTCTTT. Protein product: CASTTGGAHTEAFF.

Of note for this clonotype: A much bigger clone sits one base away, suggesting this may be a read error. This chain uses TRBV28 with TRBJ2-7; 10 bases align to TRBD1. Germline V gives CDR1 MDHEN, CDR2 SYDVKM. Trimming cost V 7 bases and J 2 bases; bases outside gene matches: 2. The CDR3 has 13 residues. As DNA, the CDR3 is TGTGCCAGCATCGACAGGGGGCCCTACGAGCAGTACTTC. Protein sequence: CASIDRGPYEQYF.

The chain recombines TRBV3-1 with TRBJ2-1, with 9 bases matching TRBD2. This CDR3 has 16 residues. Per the germline V gene, CDR1 is LGHDT and CDR2 is YNNKEL (reference sequence). The junction had 13 bases not matched to a gene; V was cut back by 1 base and J by 12 bases. CDR3 sequence reads: CASSQVAGVLYHGQFF. CDR3 in DNA: TGTGCCAGCAGCCAAGTAGCGGGAGTCCTGTATCATGGGCAGTTCTTC.